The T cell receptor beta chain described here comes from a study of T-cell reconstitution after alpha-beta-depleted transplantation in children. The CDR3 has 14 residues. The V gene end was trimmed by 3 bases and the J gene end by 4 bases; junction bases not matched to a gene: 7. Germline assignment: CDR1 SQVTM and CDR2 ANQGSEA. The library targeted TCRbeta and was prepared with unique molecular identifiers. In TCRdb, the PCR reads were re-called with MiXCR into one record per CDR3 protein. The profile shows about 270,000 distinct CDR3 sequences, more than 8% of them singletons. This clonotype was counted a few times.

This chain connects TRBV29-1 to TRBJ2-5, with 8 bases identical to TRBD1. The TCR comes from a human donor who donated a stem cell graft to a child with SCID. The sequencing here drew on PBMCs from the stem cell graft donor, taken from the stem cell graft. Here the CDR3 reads CSVEEDRVGETQYF. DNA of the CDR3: TGCAGCGTTGAGGAGGACAGGGTAGGAGAGACCCAGTACTTC.